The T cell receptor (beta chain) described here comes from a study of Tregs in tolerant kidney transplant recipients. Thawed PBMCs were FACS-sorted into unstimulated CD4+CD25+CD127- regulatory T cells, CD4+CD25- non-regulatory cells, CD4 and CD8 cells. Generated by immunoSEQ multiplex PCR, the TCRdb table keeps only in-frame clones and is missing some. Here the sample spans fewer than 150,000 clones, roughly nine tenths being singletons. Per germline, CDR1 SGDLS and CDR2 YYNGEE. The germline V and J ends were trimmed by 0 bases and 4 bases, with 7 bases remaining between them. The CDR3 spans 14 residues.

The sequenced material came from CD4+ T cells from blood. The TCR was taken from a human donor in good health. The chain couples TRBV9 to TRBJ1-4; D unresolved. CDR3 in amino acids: CASSVAGLNEKLFF. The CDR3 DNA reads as TGTGCCAGCAGCGTAGCAGGCCTTAATGAAAAACTGTTTTTT.